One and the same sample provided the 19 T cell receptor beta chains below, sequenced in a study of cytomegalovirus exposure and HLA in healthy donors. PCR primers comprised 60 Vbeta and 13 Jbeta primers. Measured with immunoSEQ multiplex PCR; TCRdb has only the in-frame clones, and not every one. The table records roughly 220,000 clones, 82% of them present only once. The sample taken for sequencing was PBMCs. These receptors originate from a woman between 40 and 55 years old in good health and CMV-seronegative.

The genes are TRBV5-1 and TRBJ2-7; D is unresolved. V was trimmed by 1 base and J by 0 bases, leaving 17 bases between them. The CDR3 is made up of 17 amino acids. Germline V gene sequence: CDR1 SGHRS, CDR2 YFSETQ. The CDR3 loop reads CASSLYGYGGSSYEQYF. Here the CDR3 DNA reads TGCGCCAGCAGCTTGTATGGTTATGGTGGCAGCTCCTACGAGCAGTACTTC.

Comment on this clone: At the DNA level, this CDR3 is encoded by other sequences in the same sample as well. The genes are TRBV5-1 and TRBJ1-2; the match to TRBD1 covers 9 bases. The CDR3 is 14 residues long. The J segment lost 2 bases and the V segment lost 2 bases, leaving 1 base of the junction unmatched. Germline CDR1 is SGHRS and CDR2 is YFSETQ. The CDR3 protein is CASSLGQGNYGYTF. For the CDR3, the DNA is TGCGCCAGCAGCTTAGGACAGGGGAACTATGGCTACACCTTC. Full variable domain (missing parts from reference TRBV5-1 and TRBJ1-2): KAGVTQTPRYLIKTRGQQVTLSCSPISGHRSVSWYQQTPGQGLQFLFEYFSETQRNKGNFPGRFSGRQFSNSRSEMNVSTLELGDSALYLCASSLGQGNYGYTFGSGTRLTVV.

CDR3 protein: CASTPSGRGKNIQYF. The CDR3 region has the DNA TGTGCCAGCACCCCTAGCGGGAGAGGCAAAAACATTCAGTACTTC. The chain has TRBV2 and TRBJ2-4; 10 nucleotides agree with TRBD2. V lost 7 bases to trimming and J lost 3 bases; unmatched junction nucleotides: 6. The germline V gene has CDR1 SNHLY and CDR2 FYNNEI. The length of the CDR3 is 15 residues.

The CDR3 coding sequence is TGTGCCTGGGGATCAGGTCTCAATCCGAACCTGTATAATTCACCCCTCCACTTT. Translated: CAWGSGLNPNLYNSPLHF. The J gene is TRBJ1-6, the V gene TRBV30; no reliable D call. This CDR3 spans 18 amino acids. The germline V gene has CDR1 GTSNPN and CDR2 SVGIG (reference sequence). Trimming left V 5 bases short and J 4 bases short, with 24 bases between.

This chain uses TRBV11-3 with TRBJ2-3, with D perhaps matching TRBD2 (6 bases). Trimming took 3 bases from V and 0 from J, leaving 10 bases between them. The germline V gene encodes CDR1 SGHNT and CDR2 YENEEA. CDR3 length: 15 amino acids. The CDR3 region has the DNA TGTGCCAGCAGCTTTACCGCGGGAAGCACAGATACGCAGTATTTT. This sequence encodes CASSFTAGSTDTQYF.

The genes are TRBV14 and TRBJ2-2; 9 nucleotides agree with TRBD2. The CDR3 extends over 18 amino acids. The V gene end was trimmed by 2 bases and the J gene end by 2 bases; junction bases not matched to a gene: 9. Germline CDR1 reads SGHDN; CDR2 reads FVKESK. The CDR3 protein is CASSQSLRLADNTGELFF. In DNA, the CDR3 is TGTGCCAGCAGCCAATCACTTCGACTAGCGGATAACACCGGGGAGCTGTTTTTT.

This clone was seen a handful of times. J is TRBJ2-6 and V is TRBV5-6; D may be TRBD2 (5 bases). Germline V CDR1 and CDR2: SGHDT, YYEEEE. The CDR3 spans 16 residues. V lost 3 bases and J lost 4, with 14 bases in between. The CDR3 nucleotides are TGTGCCAGCAGCTACCTAGATACGGGGGGGGCCAACGTCCTGACTTTC. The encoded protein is CASSYLDTGGANVLTF.

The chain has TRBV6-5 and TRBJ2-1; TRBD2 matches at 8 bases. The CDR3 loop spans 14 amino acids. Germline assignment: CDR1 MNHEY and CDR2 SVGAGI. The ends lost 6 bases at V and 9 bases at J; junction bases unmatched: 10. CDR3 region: CASSKTGREGEQFF. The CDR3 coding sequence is TGTGCCAGCAGCAAAACCGGGAGGGAAGGTGAGCAGTTCTTC.

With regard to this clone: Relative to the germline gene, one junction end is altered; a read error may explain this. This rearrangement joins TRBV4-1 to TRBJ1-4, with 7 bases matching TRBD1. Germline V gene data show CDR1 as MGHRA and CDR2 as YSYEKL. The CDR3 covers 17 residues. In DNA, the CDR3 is TGCGCCAGCAGCCAAACCGGGACAGCCGCAACTAAGGAAAAACTGTTTTTT. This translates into CASSQTGTAATKEKLFF.

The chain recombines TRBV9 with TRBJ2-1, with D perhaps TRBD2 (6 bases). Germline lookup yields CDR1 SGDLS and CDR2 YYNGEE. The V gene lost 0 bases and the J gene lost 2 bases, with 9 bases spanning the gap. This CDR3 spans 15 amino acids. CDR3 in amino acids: CASSVAGDTYNEQFF. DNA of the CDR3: TGTGCCAGCAGCGTAGCGGGAGATACCTACAATGAGCAGTTCTTC.

CDR3 region: CASSLEGQGGTQYF. DNA for the CDR3: TGCGCCAGCAGCTTGGAGGGCCAAGGGGGTACGCAGTATTTT. V is TRBV5-1 and J is TRBJ2-3; D possibly corresponds to TRBD1 (6 bases). The CDR3 has 14 amino acids. Trimming stripped 0 bases from V and 8 bases from J, with 13 bases between. The germline V gene encodes CDR1 SGHRS and CDR2 YFSETQ.

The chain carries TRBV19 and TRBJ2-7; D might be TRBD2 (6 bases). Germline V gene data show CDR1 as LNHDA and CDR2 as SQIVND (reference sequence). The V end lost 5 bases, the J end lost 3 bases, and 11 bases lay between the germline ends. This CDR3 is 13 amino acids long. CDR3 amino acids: CASSQRVRYEQYF. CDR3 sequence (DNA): TGTGCCAGTAGTCAGCGGGTGCGCTACGAGCAGTACTTC.

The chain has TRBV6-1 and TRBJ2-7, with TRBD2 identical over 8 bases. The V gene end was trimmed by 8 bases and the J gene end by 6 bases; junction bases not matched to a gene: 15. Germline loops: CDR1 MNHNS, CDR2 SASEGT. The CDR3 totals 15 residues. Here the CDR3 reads CASHSFRTSWGEQYF. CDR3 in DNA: TGTGCCAGCCACTCTTTTAGGACTAGCTGGGGCGAGCAGTACTTC.

CDR3 protein: CASSPGGSPNEKLFF. The CDR3 DNA follows: TGTGCCAGCTCCCCTGGGGGGTCACCAAATGAAAAACTGTTTTTT. The rearrangement links TRBV18 to TRBJ1-4; the D gene is possibly TRBD1 (5 bases). The CDR3 spans 15 residues. The germline V gene has CDR1 KGHSH and CDR2 LQKENI. V was shortened by 6 bases and J by 5 bases, with 16 bases between the two germline ends.

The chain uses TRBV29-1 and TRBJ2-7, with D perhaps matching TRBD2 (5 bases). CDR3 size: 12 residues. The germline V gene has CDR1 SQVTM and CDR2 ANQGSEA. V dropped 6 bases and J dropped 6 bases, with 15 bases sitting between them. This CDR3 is CSVGGPSGEQYF. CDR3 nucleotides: TGCAGCGTGGGCGGGCCGTCGGGCGAGCAGTACTTC.

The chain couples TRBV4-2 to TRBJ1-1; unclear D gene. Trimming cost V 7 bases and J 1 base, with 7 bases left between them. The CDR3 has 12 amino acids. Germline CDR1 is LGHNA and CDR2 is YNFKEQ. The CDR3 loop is CASTSGNTEAFF. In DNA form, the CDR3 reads TGTGCCAGCACCTCAGGGAACACTGAAGCTTTCTTT.

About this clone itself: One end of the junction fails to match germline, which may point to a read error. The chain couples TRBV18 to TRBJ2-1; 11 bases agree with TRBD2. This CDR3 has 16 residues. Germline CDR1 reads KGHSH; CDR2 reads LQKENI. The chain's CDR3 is CASPPLTSGMGNEQFF. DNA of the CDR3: TGTGCCAGCCCACCCTTGACTAGCGGGATGGGGAATGAGCAGTTCTTC.

DNA of the CDR3: TGTGCCTGGAGAACTAGCGGGAGACTATACACCGGGGAGCTGTTTTTT. Protein sequence: CAWRTSGRLYTGELFF. The gene calls are TRBV30 and TRBJ2-2; TRBD2 agrees at 11 bases. The V gene's germline CDR1 is GTSNPN and CDR2 SVGIG (reference sequence). The CDR3 is 16 residues long. Trimming cost V 3 bases and J 3 bases; bases outside gene matches: 6.

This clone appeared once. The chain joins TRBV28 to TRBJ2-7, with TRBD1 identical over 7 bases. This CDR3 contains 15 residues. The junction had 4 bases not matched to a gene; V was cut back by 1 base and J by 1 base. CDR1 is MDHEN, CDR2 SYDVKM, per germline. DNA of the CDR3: TGTGCCAGCAGTTTATTTGGGACAGCTTCCTACGAGCAGTACTTC. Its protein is CASSLFGTASYEQYF. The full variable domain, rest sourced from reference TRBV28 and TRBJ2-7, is DVKVTQSSRYLVKRTGEKVFLECVQDMDHENMFWYRQDPGLGLRLIYFSYDVKMKEKGDIPEGYSVSREKKERFSLILESASTNQTSMYLCASSLFGTASYEQYFGPGTRLTVT.